These T cell receptor beta chains were read from a single sample in a study of blood T cell repertoires in COVID-19. Using immunoSEQ multiplex PCR, the repertoire was profiled, and TCRdb retains in-frame clones only, with some absent. Of around 45,000 clones listed, approximately 90% are singletons. Specimen: peripheral blood. The receptors originated from an elderly man with acute or convalescent COVID-19. Both conserved end residues are part of each CDR3. A D gene is named only where the DNA matches it firmly. Rows may omit the clone size; those that give it use once, few, many or a size class.

TRBD1	TRBV7-2	TRBJ1-1	.	CASSWDSLNTEAFF	TGTGCCAGCAGCTGGGACAGTCTGAACACTGAAGCTTTCTTT
TRBD1	TRBV5-4	TRBJ2-3	.	CASSTRQGADTQYF	TGTGCCAGCAGCACGAGACAGGGTGCAGATACGCAGTATTTT
.	TRBV10-3	TRBJ1-2	.	CAISESREGYGYTF	TGTGCCATCAGTGAGTCACGGGAGGGCTATGGCTACACCTTC
.	TRBV7-3	TRBJ2-1	.	CASSRPQGGNEQFF	TGTGCCAGCAGCAGACCTCAGGGAGGCAATGAGCAGTTCTTC
.	TRBV3-1/TRBV3-2	TRBJ1-2	.	CASSQVNSGYTF	TGTGCCAGCAGCCAAGTTAACAGCGGCTACACCTTC
.	TRBV30	TRBJ1-5	.	CAWSEGEDQPQHF	TGTGCCTGGAGTGAAGGGGAAGATCAGCCCCAGCATTTT
TRBD1	TRBV2	TRBJ1-5	.	CASRRDRNSNQPQHF	TGTGCCAGCAGGAGGGACAGGAATAGCAATCAGCCCCAGCATTTT
TRBD1	TRBV7-6	TRBJ2-7	.	CASSLGQGNYEQYF	TGTGCCAGCAGCTTAGGACAGGGAAACTACGAGCAGTACTTC
.	TRBV10-2	TRBJ2-1	.	CASNQGFEQFF	TGCGCCAGCAACCAGGGATTTGAGCAGTTCTTC
TRBD1	TRBV7-6	TRBJ1-5	.	CASSSTGAINQPQHF	TGTGCCAGCAGCTCGACAGGGGCCATCAATCAGCCCCAGCATTTT
.	TRBV10-3	TRBJ1-2	.	CAISESFLRSNYGYTF	TGTGCCATCAGTGAGTCTTTTCTCCGTTCTAACTATGGCTACACCTTC
.	TRBV25-1	TRBJ1-2	.	CASSPTVNYGYTF	TGTGCCAGCAGTCCGACAGTTAACTATGGCTACACCTTC
TRBD2	TRBV7-3	TRBJ2-1	.	CASSLGGDLAEQFF	TGTGCCAGCAGCTTAGGGGGGGACCTAGCGGAGCAGTTCTTC
.	TRBV12-3/TRBV12-4	TRBJ1-2	.	CASSSGRNYGYTF	TGTGCCAGCAGTTCCGGGAGAAACTATGGCTACACCTTC
.	TRBV19	TRBJ2-3	.	CASRPTPGGRADTQYF	TGTGCCAGTAGACCCACCCCGGGGGGCAGGGCAGATACGCAGTATTTT
TRBD1	TRBV5-1	TRBJ1-6	.	CASSEGQGYSPLHF	TGCGCCAGCAGTGAGGGACAGGGTTATTCACCCCTCCACTTT
.	TRBV6-5	TRBJ2-7	.	CASTPGLENYEQYF	TGTGCCAGCACCCCCGGACTGGAGAACTACGAGCAGTACTTC
.	TRBV7-2	TRBJ1-2	.	CASSLGGQNYGYTF	TGTGCCAGCAGCTTAGGAGGACAGAACTATGGCTACACCTTC
.	TRBV19	TRBJ2-1	.	CASSIGQSYNEQFF	TGTGCCAGTAGTATCGGACAGTCGTACAATGAGCAGTTCTTC
.	TRBV28	TRBJ1-2	.	CASSARDRTVGGYTF	TGTGCCAGCAGTGCACGTGACAGGACCGTAGGTGGCTACACCTTC
TRBD1	TRBV5-6	TRBJ2-3	few	CASSYGTGEGTDTQYF	TGTGCCAGCAGTTATGGGACAGGGGAAGGGACAGATACGCAGTATTTT
TRBD1	TRBV30	TRBJ2-1	.	CAWRGTANNEQFF	TGTGCCTGGAGAGGGACAGCGAACAATGAGCAGTTCTTC
TRBD2	TRBV9	TRBJ2-3	.	CASQRPGLAGGLTDTQYF	TGTGCCAGCCAACGTCCGGGACTAGCGGGGGGCCTCACAGATACGCAGTATTTT
.	TRBV6-2/TRBV6-3	TRBJ1-5	.	CASSSHPWTGQPQHF	TGTGCCAGCAGTTCTCACCCATGGACGGGACAGCCCCAGCATTTT
TRBD2	TRBV7-9	TRBJ2-2	once	CASSPRGAGRYTGELFF	TGTGCCAGCAGCCCGCGGGGGGCGGGGCGATACACCGGGGAGCTGTTTTTT
.	TRBV3-1/TRBV3-2	TRBJ2-2	.	CASSPGHQAGELFF	TGTGCCAGCAGTCCCGGCCACCAGGCCGGGGAGCTGTTTTTT
.	TRBV27	TRBJ2-7	.	CASRIRDTGSYEQYF	TGTGCCAGCAGGATCCGGGACACCGGCTCCTACGAGCAGTACTTC
.	TRBV5-6	TRBJ1-1	.	CASSFRQATEAFF	TGTGCCAGCAGCTTTCGACAGGCCACTGAAGCTTTCTTT
.	TRBV29-1	TRBJ1-2	.	CSVEAGLAYGYTF	TGCAGCGTTGAAGCAGGGCTTGCCTATGGCTACACCTTC
.	TRBV10-1	TRBJ2-2	.	CASSERQGNTGELFF	TGCGCCAGCAGTGAGCGGCAGGGAAACACCGGGGAGCTGTTTTTT
TRBD1	TRBV5-1	TRBJ1-1	.	CASSDRQGASFYTEAFF	TGCGCCAGCAGCGACCGACAGGGGGCTTCGTTTTACACTGAAGCTTTCTTT
.	TRBV19	TRBJ1-2	.	CASSPTGNRALESSGYTF	TGTGCCAGTAGTCCCACAGGCAACAGGGCCCTAGAGAGTTCGGGCTACACCTTC
.	TRBV6-2/TRBV6-3	TRBJ2-7	once	CASSYPAGRGTLYEQYF	TGTGCCAGCAGTTACCCCGCGGGACGGGGGACTTTATACGAGCAGTACTTC
TRBD1	TRBV7-9	TRBJ2-3	once	CASSLGQGSDTQYF	TGTGCCAGCAGCTTAGGACAGGGTAGCGATACGCAGTATTTT
TRBD2	TRBV2	TRBJ2-5	.	CASRASGGETQYF	TGTGCCAGCAGGGCGAGCGGGGGGGAGACCCAGTACTTC
.	TRBV5-4	TRBJ1-6	.	CASSTSPPGGHSPLHF	TGTGCCAGCAGCACCTCCCCCCCGGGGGGGCATTCACCCCTCCACTTT
.	TRBV5-1	TRBJ1-2	.	CASSSQSHSRSGYTF	TGCGCCAGCAGCTCTCAATCCCACTCCCGGAGTGGCTACACCTTC
TRBD1	TRBV11-3	TRBJ2-5	.	CASSRGQGETQYF	TGTGCCAGCAGCCGGGGACAGGGAGAGACCCAGTACTTC
TRBD1	TRBV19	TRBJ1-2	.	CASRGTGESYGYTF	TGTGCCAGTAGGGGAACAGGGGAGAGTTATGGCTACACCTTC
.	TRBV28	TRBJ1-1	.	CASSPSGRWNTEAFF	TGTGCCAGCAGTCCCTCCGGGAGGTGGAACACTGAAGCTTTCTTT
.	TRBV2	TRBJ1-2	.	CASKPGQYGYTF	TGTGCCAGCAAACCAGGACAGTATGGCTACACCTTC
.	TRBV18	TRBJ1-2	.	CASSPPARLYGYTF	TGTGCCAGCTCACCACCAGCCAGGCTCTATGGCTACACCTTC
.	TRBV6-1	TRBJ2-1	.	CASSYSASYNEQFF	TGTGCCAGCAGTTATAGCGCCAGCTACAATGAGCAGTTCTTC
TRBD1	TRBV19	TRBJ1-6	.	CASWDRGSYNSPLHF	TGTGCCAGTTGGGACAGGGGCTCCTATAATTCACCCCTCCACTTT